This T cell receptor (beta chain) was captured by sequencing in a study of identifying expanded T cells in peripheral blood. Method: immunoSEQ multiplex PCR; TCRdb's copy keeps in-frame clones and lacks some. The profile shows roughly 100,000 clones, around 89% of them singletons. Findings and limits, study-wide: Approximately 2-week clone count variance significantly increased as total template count grew.

This CDR3 is built from 15 residues. Deletions cut 4 bases from V and 0 bases from J, with 10 bases between. From germline, CDR1 is MNHEY and CDR2 SVGAGI. Points on this clone: Its target is unknown.

J is TRBJ1-5 and V is TRBV6-5, with TRBD1 as a possible D gene (6 bases). This receptor was taken from a person between 18 and 70 years old in good health. The sequencing sample was made of blood. CDR3 bases: TGTGCCAGCAGTTTTACAGGGAATAGCAATCAGCCCCAGCATTTT. This codes for CASSFTGNSNQPQHF.